This T cell receptor (beta chain) was identified during a study of blood T cell repertoires in COVID-19. The wider study: Acute and convalescent COVID-19 samples came from the United States, Italy and Spain.

Per the original data handling: Estimation of nucleated cell counts relied on the amplification of reference gene primers. Repertoires were generated with immunoSEQ multiplex PCR, while TCRdb's copy carries only in-frame clones and drops some. Clone size and the V and J calls come from that table; the DNA yielded D and trimming. The sample has roughly 170,000 clones; less than 85% are singletons. This clone was counted once. The CDR3 totals 13 residues. Germline values: CDR1 LGHDT, CDR2 YNNKEL (reference sequence). Trimming shortened V by 4 bases and J by 4 bases, and 10 bases separated the two germline ends. In Seattle, patients joined the study during active infection and were tracked longitudinally.

The TCR originated in a woman aged 60-75 years with COVID-19, enrolled during active disease. The gene calls are TRBV3-1 (or the pseudogene TRBV3-2) and TRBJ1-2, with no clear D. The source material was peripheral blood. The CDR3 protein is CASSLTGGYGYTF. CDR3 DNA sequence: TGTGCCAGCAGCCTGACCGGCGGCTATGGCTACACCTTC.